The rows below give T cell receptor beta chains drawn from one sample of a study of shared clonotypes between healthy human individuals. Sequencing was performed with immunoSEQ multiplex PCR; in TCRdb, only in-frame clones are kept and a portion is missing. The repertoire includes roughly 520,000 clones, approximately 94% of them detected once, and about 0.068% sits in the top ten. The sample was naive CD4+ T cells sorted from blood. The receptors shown here come from a young woman in good health. CDR3s include the opening cysteine and the closing phenylalanine or tryptophan. D genes are given only for firm matches. Clone size is not always given. Where it is, it says once, few, many or a class for expanded clones.

>TRBV28|TRBJ2-5|TRBD1|-
CASSFGTGVVETQYF
TGTGCCAGCAGTTTCGGTACAGGGGTAGTCGAGACCCAGTACTTC
>TRBV10-3|TRBJ1-2|-|-
CAIGTGYTF
TGTGCCATCGGAACTGGCTACACCTTC
>TRBV9|TRBJ2-6|-|-
CASSVNTGANVLTF
TGTGCCAGCAGCGTCAACACTGGGGCCAACGTCCTGACTTTC
>TRBV11-3|TRBJ1-1|-|-
CASSFSQNTEAFF
TGTGCCAGCAGCTTCTCGCAGAACACTGAAGCTTTCTTT
>TRBV19|TRBJ2-7|TRBD2|-
CASSLGRAGLDTYEQYF
TGTGCCAGTAGTCTGGGACGGGCCGGACTAGACACCTACGAGCAGTACTTC
>TRBV19|TRBJ2-3|-|once
CASGTWGSPSTDTQYF
TGTGCCAGTGGAACTTGGGGCAGCCCTAGCACAGATACGCAGTATTTT
>TRBV15|TRBJ1-4|TRBD1|-
CATSRTGTEGEKLFF
TGTGCCACCAGTCGGACGGGGACAGAGGGTGAAAAACTGTTTTTT
>TRBV28|TRBJ2-3|-|-
CASSLGLYERTDTQYF
TGTGCCAGCAGTTTGGGTTTATATGAGCGCACAGATACGCAGTATTTT
>TRBV28|TRBJ2-7|-|-
CASSLSGGYSYEQYF
TGTGCCAGCAGTTTAAGCGGAGGATACTCCTACGAGCAGTACTTC
>TRBV7-2|TRBJ1-5|-|-
CASSPRADRRGNQPQHF
TGTGCCAGCAGCCCCCGGGCTGACCGCAGGGGCAATCAGCCCCAGCATTTT
>TRBV18|TRBJ1-5|TRBD1|-
CASSNDRGNQPQHF
TGTGCCAGCTCAAATGACAGGGGCAATCAGCCCCAGCATTTT
>TRBV28|TRBJ1-2|-|-
CASSQLTGVYDYTF
TGTGCCAGCAGTCAATTGACAGGAGTCTATGACTACACCTTC
>TRBV5-5|TRBJ1-5|TRBD1|-
CASSLGQGDFNQPQHF
TGTGCCAGCAGCTTGGGACAGGGGGACTTCAATCAGCCCCAGCATTTT
>TRBV19|TRBJ2-7|-|once
CASSLGHPYEQYF
TGTGCCAGTAGTTTGGGACACCCTTACGAGCAGTACTTC
>TRBV5-4|TRBJ2-2|TRBD1|-
CASSPQGATGELFF
TGTGCCAGCAGCCCCCAGGGGGCCACCGGGGAGCTGTTTTTT
>TRBV6-5|TRBJ2-7|TRBD1|-
CASSYGTGMVEQYF
TGTGCCAGCAGTTACGGGACAGGGATGGTCGAGCAGTACTTC
>TRBV28|TRBJ2-5|-|-
CASRGQPRETQYF
TGTGCCAGCAGAGGACAGCCAAGGGAGACCCAGTACTTC
>TRBV18|TRBJ2-1|-|-
CASSPRVYNEQFF
TGTGCCAGCTCACCTCGGGTGTACAATGAGCAGTTCTTC
>TRBV11-2|TRBJ2-3|-|-
CASSLQDSTDTQYF
TGTGCCAGCAGCCTTCAGGACAGCACAGATACGCAGTATTTT
>TRBV5-1|TRBJ2-3|-|-
CASSLGSQGSDTQYF
TGCGCCAGCAGCTTGGGGAGTCAAGGGTCAGATACGCAGTATTTT
>TRBV5-5|TRBJ1-1|-|-
CASSLGSLNTEAFF
TGTGCCAGCAGCTTGGGCAGCCTGAACACTGAAGCTTTCTTT
>TRBV5-4|TRBJ2-5|-|-
CASSPDSFQETQYF
TGTGCCAGCAGCCCGGACAGCTTTCAAGAGACCCAGTACTTC
>TRBV27|TRBJ2-7|TRBD1|once
CASSLGTAYSYEQYF
TGTGCCAGCAGTCTAGGGACAGCTTATTCCTACGAGCAGTACTTC
>TRBV7-8|TRBJ2-1|-|-
CASSPKAILFDNEQFF
TGTGCCAGCAGCCCCAAGGCTATCCTATTCGACAATGAGCAGTTCTTC
>TRBV4-1|TRBJ2-7|-|-
CASSQPGARLTSYEQYF
TGCGCCAGCAGCCAACCGGGGGCCAGGCTAACTTCCTACGAGCAGTACTTC
>TRBV11-2|TRBJ1-1|-|-
CASSADSRLEAFF
TGTGCCAGCAGCGCGGACTCTAGACTTGAAGCTTTCTTT
>TRBV28|TRBJ2-7|-|-
CASSLYLLPYEQYF
TGTGCCAGCAGTCTCTACTTACTACCCTACGAGCAGTACTTC
>TRBV19|TRBJ2-1|-|-
CASSIAAGMGHEQFF
TGTGCCAGTAGTATAGCGGCAGGTATGGGTCATGAGCAGTTCTTC
>TRBV18|TRBJ2-7|-|once
CASSPNMGDEQYF
TGTGCCAGCTCACCAAATATGGGGGACGAGCAGTACTTC
>TRBV7-3|TRBJ2-3|TRBD2|-
CASNPSGSTDTQYF
TGTGCCAGCAACCCTAGCGGGAGCACAGATACGCAGTATTTT
>TRBV5-4|TRBJ2-1|TRBD2|-
CASTFRGGHNEQFF
TGTGCCAGCACCTTCCGCGGGGGACACAATGAGCAGTTCTTC
>TRBV5-1|TRBJ2-2|-|-
CASTRPDGGLAGELFF
TGCGCCAGCACCCGCCCCGACGGGGGTTTAGCCGGGGAGCTGTTTTTT
>TRBV28|TRBJ1-5|-|-
CASIKWAVAGNQPQHF
TGTGCCAGCATTAAATGGGCGGTGGCGGGCAATCAGCCCCAGCATTTT
>TRBV18|TRBJ2-7|-|-
CASSPGEGTFYEQYF
TGTGCCAGCTCACCGGGGGAGGGGACATTTTACGAGCAGTACTTC
>TRBV20-1|TRBJ1-2|-|-
CSARDSGYTF
TGCAGTGCTAGGGACAGTGGCTACACCTTC
>TRBV2|TRBJ1-4|-|once
CASSEALGTADEKLFF
TGTGCCAGCAGTGAAGCTTTGGGGACGGCCGATGAAAAACTGTTTTTT
>TRBV10-1|TRBJ1-3|-|-
CASSQGHSGNTIYF
TGCGCCAGCAGCCAGGGTCACTCTGGAAACACCATATATTTT
>TRBV27|TRBJ2-7|TRBD2|-
CASRGLAGVSYEQYF
TGTGCCAGCAGGGGACTAGCGGGCGTCTCCTACGAGCAGTACTTC
>TRBV7-2|TRBJ2-1|-|-
CASSLQQTIYNEQFF
TGTGCCAGCAGCTTACAACAGACCATCTACAATGAGCAGTTCTTC
>TRBV5-4|TRBJ1-2|TRBD1|-
CASSFSGQAYGYTF
TGTGCCAGCAGCTTTTCAGGACAGGCCTATGGCTACACCTTC
>TRBV29-1|TRBJ1-3|-|-
CSVHLEGNTIYF
TGCAGCGTCCACTTGGAGGGGAACACCATATATTTT
>TRBV28|TRBJ1-2|-|-
CASSLLQYGYTF
TGTGCCAGCAGTTTACTCCAGTATGGCTACACCTTC
>TRBV19|TRBJ1-2|-|-
CASSTNPLSGYTF
TGTGCCAGTAGTACTAACCCACTATCGGGCTACACCTTC
>TRBV7-9|TRBJ2-7|TRBD2|-
CASSPRGDYEQYF
TGTGCCAGCAGCCCCCGGGGGGACTACGAGCAGTACTTC
>TRBV20-1|TRBJ2-5|-|-
CRAPETQYF
TGCAGAGCCCCAGAGACCCAGTACTTC
>TRBV28|TRBJ1-4|-|-
CASSLLQGLSEKLFF
TGTGCCAGCAGTTTATTGCAGGGGTTAAGCGAAAAACTGTTTTTT
>TRBV19|TRBJ1-4|-|-
CASAGTTNEKLFF
TGTGCCAGCGCCGGGACAACTAATGAAAAACTGTTTTTT
>TRBV5-1|TRBJ1-5|-|-
CASSLGSHINQPQHF
TGCGCCAGCAGTCTAGGTTCACACATCAATCAGCCCCAGCATTTT
>TRBV2|TRBJ2-7|-|-
CASSTSYEQYF
TGTGCCAGCAGTACCTCCTACGAGCAGTACTTC
>TRBV2|TRBJ2-1|-|-
CASTRRSAKGNEQFF
TGTGCCAGCACCCGCCGTTCCGCCAAGGGGAATGAGCAGTTCTTC
>TRBV5-1|TRBJ2-1|TRBD1|-
CASSPTGATSHSYNEQFF
TGCGCCAGCAGCCCCACAGGGGCCACTTCCCACTCCTACAATGAGCAGTTCTTC
>TRBV28|TRBJ2-1|TRBD2|-
CASSVTSVANNEQFF
TGTGCCAGCAGCGTAACTAGCGTCGCAAACAATGAGCAGTTCTTC
>TRBV7-6|TRBJ1-3|-|few
CASSLPGPGNTIYF
TGTGCCAGCAGCCTCCCGGGACCTGGAAACACCATATATTTT
>TRBV18|TRBJ2-5|TRBD2|-
CASSPSGSSETQYF
TGTGCCAGCTCACCCAGCGGGAGTTCAGAGACCCAGTACTTC
>TRBV9|TRBJ2-5|TRBD1|once
CASSPRTGTSLETQYF
TGTGCCAGCAGCCCTCGGACAGGGACGTCGTTAGAGACCCAGTACTTC
>TRBV11-3|TRBJ2-1|-|-
CASSLGLAEAYNEQFF
TGTGCCAGCAGCTTAGGTCTAGCAGAAGCTTACAATGAGCAGTTCTTC
>TRBV23-1|TRBJ2-7|-|-
CASSLSEPPHVEQYF
TGCGCCAGCAGTCTTTCCGAACCCCCCCATGTCGAGCAGTACTTC